This T cell receptor (beta chain) was sequenced in a study of shared T cell receptors in the human thymus. Libraries were prepared by immunoSEQ multiplex PCR; TCRdb keeps only in-frame clonotypes and omits some of them. The table has approximately 400,000 clones, 85% to 95% seen once. CDR3 size: 16 residues. The sample consisted of thymocytes. The J gene is TRBJ2-3, the V gene TRBV21-1; the listed D gene, TRBD1, was not tested against the DNA. TRBV21-1 is a pseudogene. The sequence was collected from a human donor. The CDR3: CASSKRAGGRADTQYF. The CDR3 DNA reads as TGTGCCAGCAGCAAAAGGGCAGGGGGTCGAGCAGATACGCAGTATTTT.